Below are 22 T cell receptor beta chains sequenced from a single sample in a study of shared T cell receptors in the human thymus. Clones were read by immunoSEQ multiplex PCR, and TCRdb kept only the in-frame ones, dropping some. This sample has 600,000 or so clones; approximately 87% occur once, and the top ten carry approximately 0.0097%. The sample was also linked to a second study, of human thymus T cells.

Sequencing was performed on thymocytes. The receptors originated from a boy under three years old with a congenital heart defect.

This clone appeared a single time. The CDR3 DNA reads TGTGCCTGGAGCCGGGGAGCGGGAGGGAGAAACAATGAGCAGTTCTTC. Amino acids: CAWSRGAGGRNNEQFF. The chain carries TRBV30 and TRBJ2-1; 10 nucleotides line up with TRBD2. After removal of 3 bases from V and 5 bases from J, the junction contained 10 bases not matched to a gene. This CDR3 has 16 residues. Germline V gene sequence: CDR1 GTSNPN, CDR2 SVGIG (reference sequence).

The table lists this clone with a few counts. The chain combines TRBV18 with TRBJ1-2; D may be TRBD1 (5 bases). This CDR3 is built from 12 residues. V was clipped by 5 bases and J by 8 bases, with 12 bases between them. CDR1 is KGHSH, CDR2 LQKENI, per germline. The CDR3 sequence is CASSTSRGGYTF. CDR3 in DNA: TGTGCCAGCTCAACCTCCCGGGGGGGCTACACCTTC.

The gene calls are TRBV5-1 and TRBJ2-4; 8 bases are shared with TRBD2. V was clipped by 5 bases and J by 0 bases; unmatched bases: 7. The CDR3 extends over 16 amino acids. Germline lookup yields CDR1 SGHRS and CDR2 YFSETQ. CDR3 coding DNA: TGCGCCAGCAGACAAGGCGGGGGGCTAGCCAAAAACATTCAGTACTTC. It is translated as CASRQGGGLAKNIQYF.

The chain links TRBV5-4 to TRBJ2-3, with 7 nucleotides matching TRBD1. V lost 4 bases, J lost 3 bases, and 14 bases stayed unmatched. This CDR3 is built from 17 residues. Germline values: CDR1 SGHNT, CDR2 YYREEE (reference sequence). The CDR3 DNA is TGTGCCAGCAGCCCGAAACTGTGGGACAGATTGACAGATACGCAGTATTTT. Translating it yields CASSPKLWDRLTDTQYF.

This chain connects TRBV4-3 to TRBJ2-7; no reliable D call. Germline-derived CDR1 and CDR2 are LGHNA and YSLEER. There are 16 residues in the CDR3. V lost 0 bases and J 5 bases, leaving 17 bases between the germline ends. CDR3: CASSQDVQISPHEQYF. The CDR3, as DNA: TGCGCCAGCAGCCAAGATGTACAAATTTCCCCCCACGAGCAGTACTTC.

This chain connects TRBV4-1 to TRBJ1-2; 8 bases match TRBD1. The V segment lost 0 bases and the J segment 0 bases; nucleotides outside the gene matches: 12. Germline V lookup: CDR1 MGHRA, CDR2 YSYEKL. The CDR3 covers 19 residues. Here the CDR3 DNA reads TGCGCCAGCAGCCAAGATGAGGGCAGGGGGCCACCTACTAACTATGGCTACACCTTC. Translating gives CASSQDEGRGPPTNYGYTF.

This chain links TRBV7-2 with TRBJ2-7; weak D call: TRBD2 (6 bases). This CDR3 is 15 amino acids long. Trimming removed 5 bases from V and 3 bases from J, with 17 bases in between. CDR1 is SGHTA, CDR2 FQGNSA, per germline. Here the CDR3 reads CASSPRGGTFYEQYF. The CDR3 DNA is TGTGCCAGCAGCCCTCGCGGAGGGACTTTCTACGAGCAGTACTTC.

The table lists this clone with a few counts. This rearrangement joins TRBV5-6 to TRBJ2-2; D perhaps matches TRBD2 (6 bases). The CDR3 spans 16 residues. Per the germline V gene, CDR1 is SGHDT and CDR2 is YYEEEE. V gave up 0 bases and J gave up 4 bases, with 13 bases separating them. The CDR3 is CASSLAGGVSTGELFF. CDR3 in DNA: TGTGCCAGCAGCTTGGCGGGCGGGGTCAGCACCGGGGAGCTGTTTTTT.

The sample holds one count of this clone. The gene calls are TRBV4-3 and TRBJ2-7; TRBD1 agrees at 7 bases. The CDR3 contains 13 residues. The ends lost 3 bases at V and 3 bases at J; junction bases unmatched: 2. Germline V lookup: CDR1 LGHNA, CDR2 YSLEER. CDR3 DNA: TGCGCCAGCAGCCAGGGACAGTACTACGAGCAGTACTTC. It translates to CASSQGQYYEQYF.

This chain connects TRBV19 to TRBJ1-2; D may be TRBD1 (5 bases). The CDR3 extends over 14 amino acids. V was clipped by 2 bases and J by 6 bases, with 13 bases between them. Germline CDR1 LNHDA, CDR2 SQIVND (reference sequence). The CDR3 reads CASSIPPQGDGYTF. The CDR3 coding sequence is TGTGCCAGTAGTATACCCCCCCAGGGTGATGGCTACACCTTC.

This chain connects TRBV11-2 to TRBJ1-1; a weak D match, TRBD1 (6 bases). Per germline, CDR1 SGHAT and CDR2 FQNNGV. Between the trimmed V and J ends, which lost 0 bases and 1 base, there was a span of 18 bases. The CDR3 loop spans 18 amino acids. The CDR3 is CASSLEGNRVGENTEAFF. The CDR3 nucleotides are TGTGCCAGCAGCTTAGAGGGGAACAGGGTGGGGGAGAACACTGAAGCTTTCTTT.

In this sample, this clone turned up once. The V gene is TRBV14, the J gene TRBJ1-4; D is perhaps TRBD1 (5 bases). This CDR3 spans 14 amino acids. Germline V CDR1 and CDR2: SGHDN, FVKESK. With 4 bases removed from V and 4 bases from J, the gap between germline ends came to 10 bases. CDR3: CASSPTDHNEKLFF. The CDR3, as DNA: TGTGCCAGCAGCCCGACAGACCATAATGAAAAACTGTTTTTT.

The CDR3 nucleotides read TGTGCCAGCAAGAACAGGGCGACCTACGAGCAGTACTTC. Its protein product is CASKNRATYEQYF. The J gene is TRBJ2-7, the V gene TRBV27, with D maybe TRBD1 (6 bases). The CDR3 consists of 13 residues. The V gene lost 7 bases and the J gene lost 2 bases, with 12 bases spanning the gap. CDR1 is MNHEY, CDR2 SMNVEV, per germline (reference sequence).

The rearrangement links TRBV29-1 to TRBJ2-7; TRBD1 aligns across 7 bases. With 4 bases clipped from V and 1 base from J, the junction kept 10 bases outside the gene matches. Germline V gene lookup returns CDR1 SQVTM and CDR2 ANQGSEA. The CDR3 contains 15 residues. The chain's CDR3 is CSVVGPGTASYEQYF. The CDR3 coding sequence is TGCAGCGTTGTTGGGCCCGGGACAGCTTCCTACGAGCAGTACTTC.

This rearrangement joins TRBV15 to TRBJ2-1, with D unclear. CDR1 and CDR2 (germline): LNHNV, YYDKDF (reference sequence). The CDR3 spans 15 residues. V lost 0 bases to trimming and J lost 0 bases, with 6 bases between them. The CDR3: CATSREKSSYNEQFF. The DNA of the CDR3 is TGTGCCACCAGCAGAGAAAAGAGCTCCTACAATGAGCAGTTCTTC.

This clone was recorded once. The chain couples TRBV15 to TRBJ1-5; 7 bases map to TRBD1. Trimming at V came to 9 bases and at J to 3 bases, leaving 5 bases not matched to a gene. This CDR3 comprises 13 residues. Germline CDR1 LNHNV, CDR2 YYDKDF (reference sequence). The DNA of the CDR3 is TGTGCCACTAGAACAGGGGTCAATCAGCCCCAGCATTTT. Translating it yields CATRTGVNQPQHF.

The chain has TRBV5-4 and TRBJ1-1; TRBD1 matches at 12 bases. Germline trimming cut 2 bases from V and 0 bases from J; bases unmatched to any gene: 5. This CDR3 comprises 17 residues. Germline CDR1 SGHNT, CDR2 YYREEE (reference sequence). The CDR3 sequence is CASSLTGTGGLNTEAFF. As DNA, the CDR3 is TGTGCCAGCAGCTTAACCGGGACAGGGGGCCTGAACACTGAAGCTTTCTTT.

The V and J genes are TRBV10-3 and TRBJ1-2; D remains unclear. The CDR3 loop spans 13 amino acids. Germline CDR1 ENHRY, CDR2 SYGVKD. V lost 0 bases to trimming and J lost 8 bases, with 10 bases between them. The CDR3 protein is CAISESASGGYTF. The CDR3 DNA reads TGTGCCATCAGTGAGTCTGCAAGCGGGGGCTACACCTTC.

This clone was observed a single time. The chain links TRBV5-1 to TRBJ2-1; 8 bases match TRBD2. The V gene end was trimmed by 5 bases and the J gene end by 0 bases; junction bases not matched to a gene: 1. From germline, CDR1 is SGHRS and CDR2 YFSETQ. The CDR3 is 14 residues long. Written as DNA, the CDR3 is TGCGCCAGCAGTCGGGGGGGCTCCTACAATGAGCAGTTCTTC. Protein product: CASSRGGSYNEQFF.

Only a few counts were recorded for this clone. The rearrangement joins TRBV4-3 to TRBJ2-1; D is perhaps TRBD2 (7 bases). The CDR3 has 14 amino acids. Germline V gene lookup returns CDR1 LGHNA and CDR2 YSLEER. Trimming stripped 2 bases from V and 10 bases from J, with 15 bases between. The CDR3 DNA follows: TGCGCCAGCAGCCAATTAGGGGGGGGACGCGAGCAGTTCTTC. Protein: CASSQLGGGREQFF.

The CDR3 protein is CASPGTSLCYEQYF. The CDR3 DNA sequence: TGTGCCAGTCCCGGGACATCGCTATGCTACGAGCAGTACTTC. The chain carries TRBV5-6 and TRBJ2-7; D possibly corresponds to TRBD1 (6 bases). Germline loops: CDR1 SGHDT, CDR2 YYEEEE. V shed 8 bases and J shed 3 bases, with 18 bases lying between them. The CDR3 spans 14 residues.

This chain uses TRBV30 with TRBJ2-1; 13 nucleotides line up with TRBD2. The CDR3 spans 15 residues. Losses at the gene ends were 0 bases for V and 7 bases for J; bases not matched to a gene: 3. CDR1 is GTSNPN, CDR2 SVGIG, per germline (reference sequence). The CDR3 here is CAWSVWTSGGNEQFF. The CDR3 nucleotides read TGTGCCTGGAGTGTATGGACTAGCGGGGGTAATGAGCAGTTCTTC.